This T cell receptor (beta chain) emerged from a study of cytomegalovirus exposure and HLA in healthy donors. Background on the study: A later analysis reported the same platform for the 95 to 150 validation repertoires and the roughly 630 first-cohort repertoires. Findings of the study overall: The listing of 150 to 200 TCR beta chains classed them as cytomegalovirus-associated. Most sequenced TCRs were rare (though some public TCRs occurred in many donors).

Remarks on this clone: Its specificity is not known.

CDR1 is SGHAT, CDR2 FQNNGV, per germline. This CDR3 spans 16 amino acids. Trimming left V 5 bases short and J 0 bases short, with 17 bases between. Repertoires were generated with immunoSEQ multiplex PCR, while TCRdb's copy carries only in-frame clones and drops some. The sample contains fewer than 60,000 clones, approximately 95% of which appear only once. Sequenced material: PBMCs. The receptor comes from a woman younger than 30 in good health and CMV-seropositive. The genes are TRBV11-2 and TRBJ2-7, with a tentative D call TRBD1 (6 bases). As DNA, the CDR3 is TGTGCCAGCAGCCCTGCAAAGGGGGTAAGCTCCTACGAGCAGTACTTC. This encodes CASSPAKGVSSYEQYF.